This TCR beta chain was sequenced in a study of T cell responses to AZD1222 COVID-19 vaccine. Profiled with immunoSEQ multiplex PCR; TCRdb holds only in-frame clones, not every one. The sample records about 130,000 clones, roughly 87% being singletons. Pooled together were second doses at about 4 or about 12 weeks. The receptor was isolated from an adult who received the AZD1222 COVID-19 vaccine. The sequenced sample was peripheral blood, obtained 28 days after the second AZD1222 dose.

CDR3: CASSSPSLGTQYF. The DNA of the CDR3 is TGTGCCAGCAGCTCCCCTTCCTTGGGGACCCAGTACTTC. The chain has TRBV7-2 and TRBJ2-5; D not resolved. CDR1 is SGHTA, CDR2 FQGNSA, per germline. Trimming took 4 bases from V and 7 from J, leaving 13 bases between them. The CDR3 covers 13 residues.